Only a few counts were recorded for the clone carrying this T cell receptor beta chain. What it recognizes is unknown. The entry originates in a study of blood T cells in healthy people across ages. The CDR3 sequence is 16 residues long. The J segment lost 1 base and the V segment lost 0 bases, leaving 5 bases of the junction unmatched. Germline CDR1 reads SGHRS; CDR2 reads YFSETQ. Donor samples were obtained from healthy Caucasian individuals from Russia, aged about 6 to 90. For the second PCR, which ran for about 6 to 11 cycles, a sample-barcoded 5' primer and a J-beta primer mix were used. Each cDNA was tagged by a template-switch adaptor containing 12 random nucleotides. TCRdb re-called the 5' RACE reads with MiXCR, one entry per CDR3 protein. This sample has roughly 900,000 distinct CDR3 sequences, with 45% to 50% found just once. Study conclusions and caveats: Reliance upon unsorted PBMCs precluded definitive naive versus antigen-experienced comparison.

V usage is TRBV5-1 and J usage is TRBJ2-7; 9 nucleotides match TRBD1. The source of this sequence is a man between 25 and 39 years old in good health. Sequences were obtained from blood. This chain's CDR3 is CASSLVPGTGSYEQYF. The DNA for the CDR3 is TGCGCCAGCAGCTTGGTCCCCGGGACAGGGTCCTACGAGCAGTACTTC.